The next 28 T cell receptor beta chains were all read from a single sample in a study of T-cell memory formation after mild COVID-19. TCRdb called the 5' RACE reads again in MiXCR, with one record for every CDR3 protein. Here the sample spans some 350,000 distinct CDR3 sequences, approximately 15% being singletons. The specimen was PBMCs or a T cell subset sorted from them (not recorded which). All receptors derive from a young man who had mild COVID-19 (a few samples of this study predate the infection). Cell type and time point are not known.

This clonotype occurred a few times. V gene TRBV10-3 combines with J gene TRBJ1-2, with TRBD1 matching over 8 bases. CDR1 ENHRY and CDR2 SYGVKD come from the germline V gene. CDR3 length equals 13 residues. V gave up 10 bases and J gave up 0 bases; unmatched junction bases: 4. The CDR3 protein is CATGTGANYGYTF. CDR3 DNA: TGTGCCACGGGGACAGGCGCTAACTATGGCTACACCTTC.

This CDR3 is CASSSEQGSYGYTF. DNA for the CDR3: TGTGCCAGCAGTTCGGAACAGGGGAGCTATGGCTACACCTTC. The rearrangement uses TRBV6-5 and TRBJ1-2, with TRBD1 matching over 7 bases. CDR1 is MNHEY and CDR2 is SVGAGI in the germline V gene. Losses at the gene ends were 4 bases for V and 4 bases for J; bases not matched to a gene: 6. The CDR3 has 14 amino acids.

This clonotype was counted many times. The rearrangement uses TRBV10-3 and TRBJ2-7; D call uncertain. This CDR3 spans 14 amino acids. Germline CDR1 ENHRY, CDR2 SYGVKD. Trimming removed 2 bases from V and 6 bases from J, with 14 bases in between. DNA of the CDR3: TGTGCCATCAGTGAGGAGGCCAATCCAGGCGAGCAGTACTTC. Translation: CAISEEANPGEQYF.

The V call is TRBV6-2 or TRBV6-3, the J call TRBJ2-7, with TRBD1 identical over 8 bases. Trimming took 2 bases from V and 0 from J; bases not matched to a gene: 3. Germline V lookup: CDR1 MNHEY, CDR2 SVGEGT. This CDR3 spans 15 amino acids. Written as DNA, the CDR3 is TGTGCCAGCAGTTACCCGACAGGGGCCTCCTACGAGCAGTACTTC. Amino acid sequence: CASSYPTGASYEQYF.

CDR3 residues: CASSGAGSNSNQPQHF. The CDR3 DNA sequence: TGTGCCAGCAGCGGTGCAGGGAGTAATAGCAATCAGCCCCAGCATTTT. The chain joins TRBV11-2 to TRBJ1-5, with D possibly TRBD1 on 5 matching bases. Trimming pared 5 bases from V and 0 bases from J, leaving 14 bases between. The CDR3 covers 16 residues. The V gene's germline CDR1 is SGHAT and CDR2 FQNNGV.

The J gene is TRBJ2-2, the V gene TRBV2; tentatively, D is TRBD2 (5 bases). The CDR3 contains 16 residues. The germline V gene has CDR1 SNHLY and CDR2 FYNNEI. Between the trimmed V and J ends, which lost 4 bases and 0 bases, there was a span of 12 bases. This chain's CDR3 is CASSALRTANTGELFF. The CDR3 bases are TGTGCCAGCAGTGCCCTCAGGACTGCGAACACCGGGGAGCTGTTTTTT. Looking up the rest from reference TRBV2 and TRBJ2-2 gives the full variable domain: EPEVTQTPSHQVTQMGQEVILRCVPISNHLYFYWYRQILGQKVEFLVSFYNNEISEKSEIFDDQFSVERPDGSNFTLKIRSTKLEDSAMYFCASSALRTANTGELFFGEGSRLTVL.

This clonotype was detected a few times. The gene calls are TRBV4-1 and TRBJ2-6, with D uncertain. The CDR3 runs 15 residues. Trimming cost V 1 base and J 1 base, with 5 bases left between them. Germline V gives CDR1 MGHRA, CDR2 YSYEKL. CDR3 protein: CASSQVPSGANVLTF. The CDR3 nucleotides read TGCGCCAGCAGCCAAGTCCCATCTGGGGCCAACGTCCTGACTTTC.

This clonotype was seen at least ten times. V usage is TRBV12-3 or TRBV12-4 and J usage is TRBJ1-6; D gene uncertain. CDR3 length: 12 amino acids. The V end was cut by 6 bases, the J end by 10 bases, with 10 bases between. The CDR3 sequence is CASSRLNSPLHF. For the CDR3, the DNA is TGTGCCAGCAGCCGACTGAACTCACCCCTCCACTTT.

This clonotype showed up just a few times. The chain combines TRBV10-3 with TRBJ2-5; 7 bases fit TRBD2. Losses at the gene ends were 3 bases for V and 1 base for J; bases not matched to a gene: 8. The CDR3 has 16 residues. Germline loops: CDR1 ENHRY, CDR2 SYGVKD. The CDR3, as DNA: TGTGCCATCAGTGATCCCCAGCGGGGTAGCCAAGAGACCCAGTACTTC. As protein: CAISDPQRGSQETQYF.

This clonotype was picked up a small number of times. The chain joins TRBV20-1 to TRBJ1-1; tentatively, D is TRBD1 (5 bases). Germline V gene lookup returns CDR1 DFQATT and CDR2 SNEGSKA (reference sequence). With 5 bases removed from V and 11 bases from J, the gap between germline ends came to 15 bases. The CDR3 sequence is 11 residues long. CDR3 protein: CSAPWGRGAFF. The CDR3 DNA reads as TGCAGTGCTCCATGGGGTCGGGGGGCTTTCTTT.

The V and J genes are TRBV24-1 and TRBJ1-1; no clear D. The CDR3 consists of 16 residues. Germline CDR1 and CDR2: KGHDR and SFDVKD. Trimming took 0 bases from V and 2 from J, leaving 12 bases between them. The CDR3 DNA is TGTGCCACCAGTGATTTGACAAGATGGGTAAACACTGAAGCTTTCTTT. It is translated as CATSDLTRWVNTEAFF.

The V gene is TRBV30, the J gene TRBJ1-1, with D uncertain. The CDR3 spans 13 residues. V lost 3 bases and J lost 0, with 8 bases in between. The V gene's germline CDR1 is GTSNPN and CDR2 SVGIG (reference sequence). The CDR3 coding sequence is TGTGCCTGGAGGCACAGCCTGAACACTGAAGCTTTCTTT. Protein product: CAWRHSLNTEAFF.

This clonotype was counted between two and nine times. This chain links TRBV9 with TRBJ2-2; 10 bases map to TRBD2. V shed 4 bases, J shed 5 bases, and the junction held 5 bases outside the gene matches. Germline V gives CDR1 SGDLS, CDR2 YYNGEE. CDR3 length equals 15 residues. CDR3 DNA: TGTGCCAGCAGCTATAGCGGGGGGATGACCGGGGAGCTGTTTTTT. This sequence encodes CASSYSGGMTGELFF.

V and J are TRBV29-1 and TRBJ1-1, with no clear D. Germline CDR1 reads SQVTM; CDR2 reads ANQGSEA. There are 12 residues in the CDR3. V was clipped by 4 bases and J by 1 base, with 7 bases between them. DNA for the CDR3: TGCAGCGTTGGGAGACAGAACACTGAAGCTTTCTTT. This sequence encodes CSVGRQNTEAFF. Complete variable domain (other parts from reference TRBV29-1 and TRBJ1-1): SAVISQKPSRDICQRGTSLTIQCQVDSQVTMMFWYRQQPGQSLTLIATANQGSEATYESGFVIDKFPISRPNLTFSTLTVSNMSPEDSSIYLCSVGRQNTEAFFGQGTRLTVV.

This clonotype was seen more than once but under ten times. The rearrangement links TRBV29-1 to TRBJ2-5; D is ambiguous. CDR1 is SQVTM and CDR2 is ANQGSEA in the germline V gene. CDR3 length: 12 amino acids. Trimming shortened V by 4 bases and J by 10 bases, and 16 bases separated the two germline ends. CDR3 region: CSVVVLGQLQYF. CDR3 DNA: TGCAGCGTTGTAGTCCTGGGCCAGCTCCAGTACTTC.

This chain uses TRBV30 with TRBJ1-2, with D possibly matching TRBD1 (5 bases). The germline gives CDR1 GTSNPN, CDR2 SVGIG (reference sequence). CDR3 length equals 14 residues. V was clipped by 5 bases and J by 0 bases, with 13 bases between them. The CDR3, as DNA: TGTGCCTGGGGCGGGCAGGGCGCTAACTATGGCTACACCTTC. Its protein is CAWGGQGANYGYTF.

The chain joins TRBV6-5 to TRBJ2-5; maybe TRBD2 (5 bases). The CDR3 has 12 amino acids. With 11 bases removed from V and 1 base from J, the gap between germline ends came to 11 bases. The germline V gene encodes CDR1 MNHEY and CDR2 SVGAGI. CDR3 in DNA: TGTGCCGTTACCGGGATCCAAGAGACCCAGTACTTC. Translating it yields CAVTGIQETQYF.

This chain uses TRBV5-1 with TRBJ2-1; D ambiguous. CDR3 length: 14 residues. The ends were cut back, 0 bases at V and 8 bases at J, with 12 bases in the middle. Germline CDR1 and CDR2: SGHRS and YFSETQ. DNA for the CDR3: TGCGCCAGCAGCTTGGTAGGACCCCCAGATGAGCAGTTCTTC. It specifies CASSLVGPPDEQFF.

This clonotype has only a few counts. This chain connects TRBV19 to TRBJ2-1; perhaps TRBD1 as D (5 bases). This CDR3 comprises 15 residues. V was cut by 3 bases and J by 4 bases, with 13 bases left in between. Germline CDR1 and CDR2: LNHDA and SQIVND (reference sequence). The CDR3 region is CASSIQPQGYNEQFF. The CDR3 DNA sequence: TGTGCCAGTAGTATTCAGCCCCAGGGATACAATGAGCAGTTCTTC. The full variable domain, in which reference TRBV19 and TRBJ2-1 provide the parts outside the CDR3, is DGGITQSPKYLFRKEGQNVTLSCEQNLNHDAMYWYRQDPGQGLRLIYYSQIVNDFQKGDIAEGYSVSREKKESFPLTVTSAQKNPTAFYLCASSIQPQGYNEQFFGPGTRLTVL.

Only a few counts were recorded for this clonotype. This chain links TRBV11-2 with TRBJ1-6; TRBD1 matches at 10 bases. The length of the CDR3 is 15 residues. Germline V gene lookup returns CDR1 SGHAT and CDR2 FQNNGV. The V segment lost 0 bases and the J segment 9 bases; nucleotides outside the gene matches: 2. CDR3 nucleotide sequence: TGTGCCAGCAGCTTAGATAGGACAGGGGGTTCACCCCTCCACTTT. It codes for CASSLDRTGGSPLHF. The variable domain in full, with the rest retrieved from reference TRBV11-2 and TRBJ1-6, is EAGVAQSPRYKIIEKRQSVAFWCNPISGHATLYWYQQILGQGPKLLIQFQNNGVVDDSQLPKDRFSAERLKGVDSTLKIQPAKLEDSAVYLCASSLDRTGGSPLHFGNGTRLTVT.

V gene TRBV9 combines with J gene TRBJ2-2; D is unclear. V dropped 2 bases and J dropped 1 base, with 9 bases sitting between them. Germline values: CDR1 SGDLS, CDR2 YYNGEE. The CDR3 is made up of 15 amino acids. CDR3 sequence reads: CASSVSTGNTGELFF. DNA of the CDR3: TGTGCCAGCAGCGTCTCGACGGGGAACACCGGGGAGCTGTTTTTT. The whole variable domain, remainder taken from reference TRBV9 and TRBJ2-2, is DSGVTQTPKHLITATGQRVTLRCSPRSGDLSVYWYQQSLDQGLQFLIQYYNGEERAKGNILERFSAQQFPDLHSELNLSSLELGDSALYFCASSVSTGNTGELFFGEGSRLTVL.

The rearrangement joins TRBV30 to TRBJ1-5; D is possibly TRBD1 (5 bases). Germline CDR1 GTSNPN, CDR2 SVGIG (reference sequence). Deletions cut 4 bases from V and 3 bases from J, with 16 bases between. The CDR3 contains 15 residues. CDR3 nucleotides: TGTGCCTGGAACCTGGGACCGGCGTACAATCAGCCCCAGCATTTT. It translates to CAWNLGPAYNQPQHF.

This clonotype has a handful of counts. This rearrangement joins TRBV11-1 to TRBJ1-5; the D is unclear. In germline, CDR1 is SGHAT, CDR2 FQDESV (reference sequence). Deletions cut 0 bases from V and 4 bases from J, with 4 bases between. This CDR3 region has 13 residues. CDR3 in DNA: TGTGCCAGCAGCTTAGCGAATAATCAGCCCCAGCATTTT. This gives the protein CASSLANNQPQHF.

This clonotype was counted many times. The CDR3 DNA sequence: TGTGCCAGCAGCCCCACGGGGACAGGCCCGTACGAGCAGTACTTC. Protein product: CASSPTGTGPYEQYF. The gene calls are TRBV6-5 and TRBJ2-7; TRBD1 aligns across 8 bases. This CDR3 has 15 residues. Germline CDR1 MNHEY, CDR2 SVGAGI. Trimming cost V 6 bases and J 4 bases; bases outside gene matches: 11.

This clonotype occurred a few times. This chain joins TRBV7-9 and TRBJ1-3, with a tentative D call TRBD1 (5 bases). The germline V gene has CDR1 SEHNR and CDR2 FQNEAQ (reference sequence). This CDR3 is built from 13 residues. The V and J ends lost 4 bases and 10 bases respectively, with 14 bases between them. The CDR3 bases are TGTGCCAGCAGCTCCGGGGCCGGCAGGACCATATATTTT. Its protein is CASSSGAGRTIYF.

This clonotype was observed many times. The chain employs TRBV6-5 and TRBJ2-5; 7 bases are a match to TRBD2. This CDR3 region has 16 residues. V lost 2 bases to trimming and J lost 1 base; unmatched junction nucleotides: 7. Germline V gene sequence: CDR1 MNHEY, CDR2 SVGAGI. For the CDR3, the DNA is TGTGCCAGCAGTTACAAGCGAAGCGGGGTCCAAGAGACCCAGTACTTC. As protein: CASSYKRSGVQETQYF.

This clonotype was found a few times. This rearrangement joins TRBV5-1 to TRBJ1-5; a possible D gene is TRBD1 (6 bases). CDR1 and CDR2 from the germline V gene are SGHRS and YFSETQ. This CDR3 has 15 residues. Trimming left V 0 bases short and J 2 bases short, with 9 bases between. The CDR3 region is CASSLGGLGNQPQHF. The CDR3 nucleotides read TGCGCCAGCAGCTTGGGGGGGCTGGGCAATCAGCCCCAGCATTTT.

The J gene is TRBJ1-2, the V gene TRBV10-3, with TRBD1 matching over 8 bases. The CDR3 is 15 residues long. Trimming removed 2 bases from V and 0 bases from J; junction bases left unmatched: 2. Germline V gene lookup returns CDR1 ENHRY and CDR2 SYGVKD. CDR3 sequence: CAISEGQGANYGYTF. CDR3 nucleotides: TGTGCCATCAGTGAGGGACAGGGAGCTAACTATGGCTACACCTTC.